This is a list of T cell receptor beta chains from one sample in a study of long-term antiretroviral therapy in people with HIV. Sequencing used immunoSEQ multiplex PCR; TCRdb keeps in-frame clones, though not all of them. In the table there are approximately 25,000 clones, around 83% of which are singletons. This sample comprised unsorted PBMCs, obtained 3 years after starting antiretroviral therapy. The receptors were gathered from a man aged 45 to 65 with HIV. Each CDR3 is given with its conserved first and last residue. D genes are given only for firm matches. Rows give clone size only sometimes, using once, few, many, or a class for an expanded clone.

d_gene,v_gene,j_gene,abundance,CDR3nt,CDR3aa
.,TRBV11-3,TRBJ1-1,few,TGTGCCAGCAGCTTCTCTATGAACACTGAAGCTTTCTTT,CASSFSMNTEAFF
.,TRBV5-1,TRBJ1-2,.,TGCGCCAGCGCCCCCCCGGGGGAGAGTGGCTACACCTTC,CASAPPGESGYTF
TRBD1,TRBV30,TRBJ1-1,.,TGTGCCTGGAGTGTACAGGGGGTGAACACTGAAGCTTTCTTT,CAWSVQGVNTEAFF
.,TRBV10-1,TRBJ2-2,.,TGCGCCAGCGGCTCAGGAGCGGAGAACACCGGGGAGCTGTTTTTT,CASGSGAENTGELFF
.,TRBV28,TRBJ2-6,.,TGTGCCAGCAGCTCAGGGGCGCCGGGGGCCAACGTCCTGACTTTC,CASSSGAPGANVLTF
.,TRBV5-1,TRBJ2-5,.,TGCGCCAGCAGCTTGGCCCAGGAGACCCAGTACTTC,CASSLAQETQYF
TRBD1,TRBV2,TRBJ1-6,.,TGTGCCAGCAGTTTTTATGGGACAGGGGACTCACCCCTCCACTTT,CASSFYGTGDSPLHF
.,TRBV7-6,TRBJ2-5,once,TGTGCCAGCAGCCCCCTCCCCTTACAGGCGGGGTATCACTTC,CASSPLPLQAGYHF
.,TRBV7-2,TRBJ1-3,.,TGTGCCAGCAGCCCGTCCGGAGAAAATGGAAACACCATATATTTT,CASSPSGENGNTIYF
.,TRBV27,TRBJ1-2,once,TGTGCCAGCAGTTTATCATCGGGAGGGGGGCTACCCTCTAACTATGGCTACACCTTC,CASSLSSGGGLPSNYGYTF
TRBD1,TRBV27,TRBJ1-1,.,TGTGCCAGCAGTTTTAACAGGGGGTATACTGAAGCTTTCTTT,CASSFNRGYTEAFF
.,TRBV5-1,TRBJ2-1,.,TGCGCCAGCAGCTTTTCGCCAGTCCCAGGGAACAATGAGCAGTTCTTC,CASSFSPVPGNNEQFF
TRBD1,TRBV2,TRBJ1-5,once,TGTGCCAGCAGCGGACAGGGTTGGGGTCAGCCCCAGCATTTT,CASSGQGWGQPQHF
.,TRBV7-9,TRBJ1-1,.,TGTGCCAGCAGACATACAAAACACACCACTGAAGCTTTCTTT,CASRHTKHTTEAFF
.,TRBV4-3,TRBJ1-2,.,TGCGCCAGCAGCCAAGGCCCTAGTGGACTCTATGGCTACACCTTC,CASSQGPSGLYGYTF
.,TRBV7-3,TRBJ1-3,.,TGTGCCAGCAGCTTAACCGGCACCTCTGGAAACACCATATATTTT,CASSLTGTSGNTIYF
.,TRBV7-2,TRBJ1-2,once,TGTGCCAGCAGCTTAGACGCTCGGAGTGGCTACACCTTC,CASSLDARSGYTF
.,TRBV10-3,TRBJ2-7,.,TGTGCCATCAGTGAGCGGGGAGTTCCCCACGAGCAGTACTTC,CAISERGVPHEQYF
.,TRBV7-2,TRBJ2-6,.,TGTGCCAGCAGCTTAAAAACAGGGATAGGTCCTGGGGCCAACGTCCTGACTTTC,CASSLKTGIGPGANVLTF
.,TRBV5-5,TRBJ2-3,.,TGTGCCAGCAGCGAGGGAGATACGCAGTATTTT,CASSEGDTQYF
TRBD1,TRBV7-9,TRBJ2-7,.,TGTGCCAGCAGCCAACAAGACAGGGCCGAGCAGTACTTC,CASSQQDRAEQYF
TRBD1,TRBV5-4,TRBJ2-2,.,TGTGCCAGCAGCTTGGTTGAATTCGACAGGGTAAAAAATTCCGGGGAGCTGTTTTTT,CASSLVEFDRVKNSGELFF
TRBD1,TRBV7-9,TRBJ1-2,.,TGTGCCAGCAGCTTACTACAGGGGCAAGGCTACACCTTC,CASSLLQGQGYTF
TRBD2,TRBV7-9,TRBJ2-1,once,TGTGCCAGCAGCTTAGGAGCGGGGGGTTACAATGAGCAGTTCTTC,CASSLGAGGYNEQFF
.,TRBV25-1,TRBJ2-2,.,TGTGCCAGCAGTGAAAGGGCAGCACTGAGGACCGGGGAGCTGTTTTTT,CASSERAALRTGELFF
.,TRBV11-2,TRBJ1-6,.,TGTGCCAGCAGCTTAGAGCGGGCCTCCTATAATTCACCCCTCCACTTT,CASSLERASYNSPLHF
.,TRBV28,TRBJ1-5,few,TGTGCCAGCAGTCTAAATACAGGGATATCGGAGCCCCAGCATTTT,CASSLNTGISEPQHF
.,TRBV5-1,TRBJ2-7,once,TGCGCCAGCAGCCGTGACACCCCCTCCTACGAGCAGTACTTC,CASSRDTPSYEQYF
.,TRBV9,TRBJ1-2,few,TGTGCCAGCAGCGTAGACGTACTAGCTCAGGGAAGGGCCTATGGCTACACCTTC,CASSVDVLAQGRAYGYTF
.,TRBV28,TRBJ2-1,once,TGTGCCAGCAGTTTAGCCCGGGCGGATGAGCAGTTCTTC,CASSLARADEQFF
TRBD1,TRBV27,TRBJ2-7,.,TGTGCCAGCAGTTTCTACAGGGGACAGTCCTACGAGCAGTACTTC,CASSFYRGQSYEQYF
.,TRBV5-4,TRBJ2-5,.,TGTGCCAGCAGCCTTGGACGGGAGAAAGAGACCCAGTACTTC,CASSLGREKETQYF
.,TRBV14,TRBJ1-4,.,TGTGCCAGCAGCCAAGAAGGTCGATCACTGGTTGAGGAAAAACTGTTTTTT,CASSQEGRSLVEEKLFF
.,TRBV14,TRBJ2-7,.,TGTGCCAGCAGCCACGGCTACGAGCAGTACTTC,CASSHGYEQYF
.,TRBV4-1,TRBJ2-5,once,TGCGCCAGCAGCCAAGATCGAGGAAGGCAAGAGACCCAGTACTTC,CASSQDRGRQETQYF
.,TRBV5-5,TRBJ1-2,.,TGTGCCAGCAGCTTGGAAGGAGGTTTGGCTAACTATGGCTACACCTTC,CASSLEGGLANYGYTF
.,TRBV4-1,TRBJ1-2,few,TGCGCCAGCAGCCAAGATGGGGGCAGGCGATTTGGCTACACCTTC,CASSQDGGRRFGYTF
TRBD1,TRBV4-1,TRBJ1-2,once,TGCGCCAGCAGCTCCCAACCGGGACAGGGGAACTATGGCTACACCTTC,CASSSQPGQGNYGYTF
.,TRBV11-2,TRBJ1-3,once,TGTGCCAGCAGCTCCCTCCGGGCCGCAAACACCATATATTTT,CASSSLRAANTIYF
.,TRBV28,TRBJ2-2,.,TGTGCCAGCAGCCCCAGGGAAGGGGACACCGGGGAGCTGTTTTTT,CASSPREGDTGELFF
.,TRBV4-3,TRBJ2-2,.,TGCGCCAGCAGCCCAAAATACTGGACCCGGGACTCCGGGGAGCTGTTTTTT,CASSPKYWTRDSGELFF
TRBD1,TRBV2,TRBJ1-2,once,TGTGCCAGCAGTGATCGACAGGGGGGGAACTATGGCTACACCTTC,CASSDRQGGNYGYTF
.,TRBV28,TRBJ1-5,.,TGTGCCAGCAGTGCCCCTACAGTGTTCAATCAGCCCCAGCATTTT,CASSAPTVFNQPQHF